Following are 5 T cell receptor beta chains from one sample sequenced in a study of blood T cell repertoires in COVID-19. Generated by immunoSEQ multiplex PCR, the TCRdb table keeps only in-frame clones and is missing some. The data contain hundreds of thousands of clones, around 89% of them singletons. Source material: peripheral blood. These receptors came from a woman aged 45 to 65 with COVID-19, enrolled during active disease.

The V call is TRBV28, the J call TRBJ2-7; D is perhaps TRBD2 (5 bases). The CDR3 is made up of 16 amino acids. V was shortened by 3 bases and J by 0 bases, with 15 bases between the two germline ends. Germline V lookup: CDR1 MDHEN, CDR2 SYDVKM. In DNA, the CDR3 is TGTGCCAGCAGTTTCCCTAGCTCCTTGTCCTCCTACGAGCAGTACTTC. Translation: CASSFPSSLSSYEQYF.

CDR3 in DNA: TGTGCCAGCAGTGACGGGACAGTCGGGGGCACTGAAGCTTTCTTT. Protein: CASSDGTVGGTEAFF. The V call is TRBV6-1, the J call TRBJ1-1; TRBD1 matches at 7 bases. Germline assignment: CDR1 MNHNS and CDR2 SASEGT. J was trimmed by 4 bases and V by 3 bases; bases with no gene match: 8. The CDR3 contains 15 residues.

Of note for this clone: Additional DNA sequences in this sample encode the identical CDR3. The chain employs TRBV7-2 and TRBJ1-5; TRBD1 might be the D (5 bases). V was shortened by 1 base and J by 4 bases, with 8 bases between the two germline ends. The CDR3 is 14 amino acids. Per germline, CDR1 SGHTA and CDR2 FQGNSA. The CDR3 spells CASSLGQINQPQHF. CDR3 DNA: TGTGCCAGCAGCTTAGGACAGATAAATCAGCCCCAGCATTTT.

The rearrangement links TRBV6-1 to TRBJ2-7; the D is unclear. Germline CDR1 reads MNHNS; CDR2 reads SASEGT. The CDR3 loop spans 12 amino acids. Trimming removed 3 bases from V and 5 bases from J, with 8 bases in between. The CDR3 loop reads CASSESLDEQYF. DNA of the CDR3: TGTGCCAGCAGTGAGAGCCTGGACGAGCAGTACTTC.

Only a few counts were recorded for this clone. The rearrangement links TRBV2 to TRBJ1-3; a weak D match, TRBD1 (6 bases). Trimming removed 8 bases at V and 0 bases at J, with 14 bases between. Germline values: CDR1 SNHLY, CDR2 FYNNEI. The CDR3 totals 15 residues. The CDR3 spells CASAGGRSSGNTIYF. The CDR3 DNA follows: TGTGCCAGCGCCGGGGGGCGAAGCTCTGGAAACACCATATATTTT.